This section outlines one TCR beta chain sequence together with its context. This specimen belongs to a study of blood T cell repertoires in COVID-19. As for the study in general: T cells, B-cell-depleted T cells, or PBMCs provided the cDNA or gDNA that served as material.

The J segment lost 4 bases and the V segment lost 3 bases, leaving 7 bases of the junction unmatched. The CDR3 loop spans 17 amino acids. Per the germline V gene, CDR1 is LNHNV and CDR2 is YYDKDF (reference sequence). Libraries were prepared by immunoSEQ multiplex PCR; TCRdb keeps only in-frame clonotypes and omits some of them. The sample has just over 300,000 clones, approximately 90% seen once. Participants were aged about 18 to 89 years, lived in 24 US areas, and enrolled virtually. All recovered Cohort 3 donors got two negative PCRs, got clearance, or saw symptom resolution. The specimen sequenced was PBMCs or T cells enriched from blood (not recorded which). This receptor was obtained from a young man who had recovered from COVID-19. The V call is TRBV15, the J call TRBJ1-6; 9 bases line up with TRBD1. CDR3 residues: CATSSDSGTGYNSPLHF. CDR3 bases: TGTGCCACCAGCAGTGACTCCGGGACAGGGTATAATTCACCCCTCCACTTT.